This T cell receptor beta chain was sequenced in a study of blood T cell repertoires in COVID-19. Study summary: Sites across the United States, Italy and Spain contributed samples from acute and convalescent COVID-19.

Participants, about 18 to 90 years old, spanned about 26 US areas. Two negative PCRs, clearance, or symptom resolution characterized the recovered Cohort 3 donors. Measured with immunoSEQ multiplex PCR; TCRdb has only the in-frame clones, and not every one. Of fewer than 600,000 clones listed, around 87% were seen once; the top ten hold about 2%. The clonotype originates from a woman aged 40 to 49 who had recovered from COVID-19. Sequenced sample: PBMCs or T cells enriched from blood (not recorded which).

As DNA, the CDR3 is TGTGCCAGCAGTGTGGTCGGGTTTAATTCACCCCTCCACTTT. It is translated as CASSVVGFNSPLHF. This chain links TRBV6-4 with TRBJ1-6; the D is unclear. This CDR3 is built from 14 residues. The V gene lost 4 bases and the J gene lost 6 bases, with 10 bases spanning the gap. CDR1 is MRHNA and CDR2 is SNTAGT in the germline V gene.